This T cell receptor beta chain was recorded in a study of OX40 agonist ivuxolimab in advanced cancers. In the study overall: Patients took ivuxolimab, an agonistic anti-OX40 (CD134) antibody. Three individuals attained partial responses, comprising one hepatocellular carcinoma case and two cutaneous melanoma cases.

V shed 4 bases and J 1 base; nucleotides not matched to a gene: 6. Germline V gene sequence: CDR1 SGDLS, CDR2 YYNGEE. The length of the CDR3 is 16 residues. Libraries were prepared by immunoSEQ multiplex PCR; TCRdb keeps only in-frame clonotypes and omits some of them. Altogether some 49,000 clones are present, around 84% being singletons, with the ten largest covering roughly 20%. On this clone: Its antigen is undetermined.

Findings and limits, study-wide: The work left the antigen specificity of expanded peripheral T cells undetermined. On average, CD8+ T cells showed a greater number of expanded clones than CD4+.

This rearrangement joins TRBV9 to TRBJ2-2, with 8 bases fitting TRBD1. The receptor was isolated from an adult with an advanced solid tumor such as melanoma, head and neck, liver or kidney cancer. This specimen consisted of CD4+ or CD8+ T cells sorted from blood, obtained in a trial of the OX40 agonist ivuxolimab. CDR3 in amino acids: CASSQLTGVNTGELFF. The CDR3 DNA is TGTGCCAGCAGCCAACTGACAGGGGTGAACACCGGGGAGCTGTTTTTT.